The clone carrying this TCR beta chain was found a few times. These data are taken from a study of blood T cells in healthy people across ages. V lost 2 bases and J lost 9, with 13 bases in between. CDR1 is LGHNA and CDR2 is YSLEER in the germline V gene. The CDR3 spans 14 residues. A second PCR of roughly 7 to 11 cycles used a sample-barcoded 5' primer and a J-beta primer mix. TCRdb used MiXCR to reprocess the 5' RACE reads, holding one entry per CDR3 protein. The sample has roughly 730,000 distinct CDR3 sequences, approximately 60% seen once. Sequences were obtained from blood. The chain carries TRBV4-3 and TRBJ2-2, with a possible D match to TRBD2 (5 bases). The clonotype comes from a man between 35 and 55 years old in good health. The CDR3 here is CASSQTLDWRELFF. The CDR3 DNA is TGCGCCAGCAGCCAAACATTGGACTGGAGGGAGCTGTTTTTT.